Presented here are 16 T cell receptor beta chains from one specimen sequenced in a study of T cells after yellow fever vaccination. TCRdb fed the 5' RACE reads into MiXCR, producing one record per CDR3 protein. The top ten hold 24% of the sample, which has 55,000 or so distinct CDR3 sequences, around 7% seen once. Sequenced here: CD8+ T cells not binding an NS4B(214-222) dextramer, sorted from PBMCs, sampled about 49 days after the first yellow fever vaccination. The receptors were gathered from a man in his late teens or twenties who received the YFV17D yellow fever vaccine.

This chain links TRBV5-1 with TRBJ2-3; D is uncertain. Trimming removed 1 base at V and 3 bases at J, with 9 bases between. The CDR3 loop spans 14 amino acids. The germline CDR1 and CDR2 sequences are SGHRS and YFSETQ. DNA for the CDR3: TGCGCCAGCAGCTTGCGCAGGTTAACAGATACGCAGTATTTT. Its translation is CASSLRRLTDTQYF.

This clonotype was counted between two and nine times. The CDR3 region is CASSVRDTLAGDTDTQYF. CDR3 DNA sequence: TGTGCCAGCAGCGTAAGGGACACTCTAGCGGGGGACACAGATACGCAGTATTTT. The V and J genes are TRBV9 and TRBJ2-3, with TRBD2 matching over 10 bases. The V gene end was trimmed by 1 base and the J gene end by 2 bases; junction bases not matched to a gene: 10. CDR3 length: 18 amino acids. The germline V gene has CDR1 SGDLS and CDR2 YYNGEE. The full variable domain, rest sourced from reference TRBV9 and TRBJ2-3, is DSGVTQTPKHLITATGQRVTLRCSPRSGDLSVYWYQQSLDQGLQFLIQYYNGEERAKGNILERFSAQQFPDLHSELNLSSLELGDSALYFCASSVRDTLAGDTDTQYFGPGTRLTVL.

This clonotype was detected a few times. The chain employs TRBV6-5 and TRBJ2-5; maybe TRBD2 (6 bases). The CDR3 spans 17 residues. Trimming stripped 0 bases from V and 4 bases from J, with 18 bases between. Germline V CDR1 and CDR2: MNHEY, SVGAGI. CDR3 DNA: TGTGCCAGCAGTTACTCGAGTATTCCGAGCGGGCGAGAGACCCAGTACTTC. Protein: CASSYSSIPSGRETQYF.

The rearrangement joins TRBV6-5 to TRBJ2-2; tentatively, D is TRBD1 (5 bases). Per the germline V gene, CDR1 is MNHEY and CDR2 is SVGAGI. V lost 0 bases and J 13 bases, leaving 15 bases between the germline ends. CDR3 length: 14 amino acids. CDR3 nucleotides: TGTGCCAGCAGTTACTCAGACAGCCCGGAGCGGCTGTTTTTT. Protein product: CASSYSDSPERLFF.

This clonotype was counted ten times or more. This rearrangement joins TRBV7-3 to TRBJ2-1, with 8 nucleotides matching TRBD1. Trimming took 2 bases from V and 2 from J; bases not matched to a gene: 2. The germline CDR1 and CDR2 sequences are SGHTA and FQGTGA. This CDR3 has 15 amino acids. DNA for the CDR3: TGTGCCAGCAGCTTATCGGGACAGGCCTACAATGAGCAGTTCTTC. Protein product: CASSLSGQAYNEQFF.

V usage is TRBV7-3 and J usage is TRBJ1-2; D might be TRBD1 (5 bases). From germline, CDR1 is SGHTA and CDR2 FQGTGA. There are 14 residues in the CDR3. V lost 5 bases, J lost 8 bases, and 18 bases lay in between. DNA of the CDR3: TGTGCCAGCAGCCCTACCGGGGGTAGAGAGGGCTACACCTTC. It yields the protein CASSPTGGREGYTF.

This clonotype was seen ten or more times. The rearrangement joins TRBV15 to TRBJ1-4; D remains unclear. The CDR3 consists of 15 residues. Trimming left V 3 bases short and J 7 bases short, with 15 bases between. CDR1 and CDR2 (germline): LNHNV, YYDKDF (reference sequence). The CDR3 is CATSRGAGLGEKLFF. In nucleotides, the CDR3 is TGTGCCACCAGCAGGGGAGCGGGTCTCGGTGAAAAACTGTTTTTT. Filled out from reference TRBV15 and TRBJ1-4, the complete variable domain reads DAMVIQNPRYQVTQFGKPVTLSCSQTLNHNVMYWYQQKSSQAPKLLFHYYDKDFNNEADTPDNFQSRRPNTSFCFLDIRSPGLGDTAMYLCATSRGAGLGEKLFFGSGTQLSVL.

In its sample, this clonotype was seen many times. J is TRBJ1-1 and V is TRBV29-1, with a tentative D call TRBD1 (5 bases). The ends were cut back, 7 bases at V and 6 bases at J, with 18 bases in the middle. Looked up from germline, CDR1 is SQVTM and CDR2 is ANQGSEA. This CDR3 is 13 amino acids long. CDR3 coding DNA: TGCAGCGGCGAAGAGGGGAGGAGCGCTGAAGCTTTCTTT. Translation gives CSGEEGRSAEAFF.

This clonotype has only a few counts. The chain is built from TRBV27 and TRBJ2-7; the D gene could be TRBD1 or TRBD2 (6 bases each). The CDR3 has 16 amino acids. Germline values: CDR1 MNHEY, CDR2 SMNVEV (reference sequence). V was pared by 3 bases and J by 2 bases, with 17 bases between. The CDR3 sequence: CASSFVVGGFPYEQYV. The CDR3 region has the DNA TGTGCCAGCAGTTTTGTTGTAGGGGGGTTTCCCTACGAGCAGTACGTC.

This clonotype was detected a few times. The CDR3: CASSPFLENTEAFF. In nucleotides, the CDR3 is TGTGCCAGCAGTCCTTTCTTGGAAAACACTGAAGCTTTCTTT. The V call is TRBV28, the J call TRBJ1-1; D is uncertain. The CDR3 has 14 amino acids. Trimming removed 5 bases at V and 2 bases at J, with 12 bases between. Germline V gene lookup returns CDR1 MDHEN and CDR2 SYDVKM.

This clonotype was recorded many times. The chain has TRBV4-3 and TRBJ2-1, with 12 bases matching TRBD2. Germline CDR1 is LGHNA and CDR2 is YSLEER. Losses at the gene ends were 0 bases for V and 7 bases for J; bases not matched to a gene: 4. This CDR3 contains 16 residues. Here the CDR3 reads CASSQEIGLAGNEQFF. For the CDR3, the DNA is TGCGCCAGCAGCCAAGAAATTGGACTAGCGGGAAATGAGCAGTTCTTC.

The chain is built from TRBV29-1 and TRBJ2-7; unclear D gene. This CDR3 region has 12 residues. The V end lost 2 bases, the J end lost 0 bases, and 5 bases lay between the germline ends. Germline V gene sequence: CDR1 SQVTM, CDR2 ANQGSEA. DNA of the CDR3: TGCAGCGTTGAACTAGACTCCTACGAGCAGTACTTC. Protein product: CSVELDSYEQYF.

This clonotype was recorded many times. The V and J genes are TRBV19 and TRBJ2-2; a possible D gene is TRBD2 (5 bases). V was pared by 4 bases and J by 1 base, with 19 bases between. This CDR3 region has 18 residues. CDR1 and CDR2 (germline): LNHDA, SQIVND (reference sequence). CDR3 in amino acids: CASSTFRGEGVNTGELFF. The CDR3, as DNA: TGTGCCAGTAGTACGTTCCGGGGTGAAGGTGTGAACACCGGGGAGCTGTTTTTT.

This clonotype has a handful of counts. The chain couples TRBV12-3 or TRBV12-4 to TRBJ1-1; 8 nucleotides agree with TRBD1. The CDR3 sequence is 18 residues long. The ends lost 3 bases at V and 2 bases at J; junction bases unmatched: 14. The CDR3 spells CASSFTPDRVFGNTEAFF. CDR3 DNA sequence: TGTGCCAGCAGTTTTACTCCGGACAGGGTGTTTGGAAACACTGAAGCTTTCTTT.

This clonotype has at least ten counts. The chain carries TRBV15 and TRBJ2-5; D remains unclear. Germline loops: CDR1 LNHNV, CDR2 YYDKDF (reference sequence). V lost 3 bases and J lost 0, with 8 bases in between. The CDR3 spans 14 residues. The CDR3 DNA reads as TGTGCCACCAGCAGCGGACGGGACCAAGAGACCCAGTACTTC. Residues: CATSSGRDQETQYF.

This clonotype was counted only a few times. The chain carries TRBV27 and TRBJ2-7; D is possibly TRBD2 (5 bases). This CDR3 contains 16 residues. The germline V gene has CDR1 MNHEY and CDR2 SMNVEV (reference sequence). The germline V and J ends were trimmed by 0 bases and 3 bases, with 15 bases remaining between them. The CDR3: CASSLSAPVGSYEQYV. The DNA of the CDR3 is TGTGCCAGCAGTTTATCGGCCCCGGTGGGGAGCTACGAGCAGTACGTC.